Below, 24 T cell receptor beta chains from the same sample are listed, as sequenced in a study of PD-1 blockade in classical Hodgkin lymphoma. Method: immunoSEQ multiplex PCR; TCRdb's copy keeps in-frame clones and lacks some. The sample lists roughly 1,400 clones; roughly 72% were seen once. The sample's time point: cycle 4 day 1 (C4D1), after more than five weeks of nivolumab. There was relapse after autologous stem cell transplantation in every patient, and there was variation in brentuximab vedotin exposure. Isolation of CD8+ T cells from thawed PBMCs used magnetic negative selection. The sample here was CD8+ T cells from blood, taken before the fourth cycle of nivolumab. These receptors were taken from a human donor with classical Hodgkin lymphoma. The donor label of this sample is uncertain.

V is TRBV7-9 and J is TRBJ1-1; unclear D gene. The length of the CDR3 is 13 residues. V lost 5 bases, J lost 1 base, and 8 bases lay in between. Germline lookup yields CDR1 SEHNR and CDR2 FQNEAQ (reference sequence). The CDR3 sequence: CASSAIGNTEAFF. CDR3 in DNA: TGTGCCAGCAGCGCTATCGGGAACACTGAAGCTTTCTTT.

The rearrangement joins TRBV2 to TRBJ2-2; 9 nucleotides align to TRBD1. CDR3 length: 15 residues. Germline V gene data show CDR1 as SNHLY and CDR2 as FYNNEI. V dropped 6 bases and J dropped 4; count of bases not matched to a gene: 6. CDR3 DNA sequence: TGTGCCAGCAGGGGACAGGGTGGTAGCACCGGGGAGCTGTTTTTT. It is translated as CASRGQGGSTGELFF. Together with reference TRBV2 and TRBJ2-2, the CDR3 gives the full variable domain: EPEVTQTPSHQVTQMGQEVILRCVPISNHLYFYWYRQILGQKVEFLVSFYNNEISEKSEIFDDQFSVERPDGSNFTLKIRSTKLEDSAMYFCASRGQGGSTGELFFGEGSRLTVL.

The rearrangement uses TRBV19 and TRBJ1-5, with TRBD1 matching 8 bases. V was clipped by 4 bases and J by 6 bases; unmatched bases: 5. The CDR3 covers 14 residues. Per the germline V gene, CDR1 is LNHDA and CDR2 is SQIVND (reference sequence). In DNA, the CDR3 is TGTGCCAGTAGTACCCAGGGGGCGGGTCAGCCCCAGCATTTT. Amino acids: CASSTQGAGQPQHF.

This clone is large within its sample. The rearrangement uses TRBV4-2 and TRBJ2-1; D remains unclear. V shed 4 bases and J shed 5 bases, with 12 bases lying between them. There are 14 residues in the CDR3. CDR1 LGHNA and CDR2 YNFKEQ come from the germline V gene. The CDR3 protein is CASSPLTVDNEQFF. Written as DNA, the CDR3 is TGTGCCAGCAGCCCCTTGACTGTGGACAATGAGCAGTTCTTC.

The chain carries TRBV6-5 and TRBJ2-5; D may be TRBD1 (6 bases). Trimming removed 4 bases from V and 5 bases from J, with 20 bases in between. The CDR3 is made up of 16 amino acids. CDR1 and CDR2 from the germline V gene are MNHEY and SVGAGI. The CDR3 nucleotides read TGTGCCAGCAGTTCATCCGTTGGTCAGGGGTACGAGACCCAGTACTTC. This translates into CASSSSVGQGYETQYF.

The sample holds a few counts of this clone. CDR3 coding DNA: TGTGCCAGCAGTTACTCTAGCGGGGGCTACGAGCAGTACTTC. This gives the protein CASSYSSGGYEQYF. The chain joins TRBV6-6 to TRBJ2-7; TRBD2 matches at 9 bases. J was trimmed by 3 bases and V by 0 bases; bases with no gene match: 0. The CDR3 has 14 amino acids. Germline CDR1 MNHNY, CDR2 SVGAGI (reference sequence).

J is TRBJ2-7 and V is TRBV4-1; either TRBD1 or TRBD2 may supply D (5 bases each). The CDR3 loop spans 15 amino acids. CDR1 and CDR2 from the germline V gene are MGHRA and YSYEKL. Between the trimmed V and J ends, which lost 3 bases and 2 bases, there was a span of 14 bases. CDR3 nucleotide sequence: TGCGCCAGCAGCCATATTGGGGACGGGACCTACGAGCAGTACTTC. This translates into CASSHIGDGTYEQYF.

Here the CDR3 reads CAISDNGDNSYEQYF. The CDR3 coding sequence is TGTGCCATCAGTGATAATGGGGACAACTCCTACGAGCAGTACTTC. This rearrangement joins TRBV10-3 to TRBJ2-7; a weak D match, TRBD1 (6 bases). Germline loops: CDR1 ENHRY, CDR2 SYGVKD. Deletions cut 3 bases from V and 0 bases from J, with 12 bases between. CDR3 size: 15 residues.

This clone is a singleton in its sample. CDR3 sequence: CASSPAGGGYQETQYF. CDR3 in DNA: TGTGCCAGCAGCCCGGCGGGGGGCGGGTACCAAGAGACCCAGTACTTC. V gene TRBV7-3 combines with J gene TRBJ2-5, with 8 positions matching TRBD2. The V gene end was trimmed by 5 bases and the J gene end by 0 bases; junction bases not matched to a gene: 8. Germline V gene lookup returns CDR1 SGHTA and CDR2 FQGTGA. The CDR3 spans 16 residues. Supplemented by reference TRBV7-3 and TRBJ2-5, the full variable domain reads GAGVSQTPSNKVTEKGKYVELRCDPISGHTALYWYRQSLGQGPEFLIYFQGTGAADDSGLPNDRFFAVRPEGSVSTLKIQRTERGDSAVYLCASSPAGGGYQETQYFGPGTRLLVL.

This clone was seen a single time. DNA of the CDR3: TGTGCCAGCAGTTTTTTCTACGAGCAGTACTTC. Translated, it gives CASSFFYEQYF. V gene TRBV27 combines with J gene TRBJ2-7; no clear D gene. Germline V gives CDR1 MNHEY, CDR2 SMNVEV (reference sequence). V was pared by 3 bases and J by 3 bases, with 3 bases between. This CDR3 is built from 11 residues.

This chain connects TRBV27 to TRBJ2-7, with 8 positions matching TRBD1. With 2 bases clipped from V and 2 bases from J, the junction kept 8 bases outside the gene matches. Germline V gene data show CDR1 as MNHEY and CDR2 as SMNVEV (reference sequence). The CDR3 totals 16 residues. CDR3 sequence reads: CASSLLSGQGPYEQYF. The DNA of the CDR3 is TGTGCCAGCAGTTTACTCTCCGGACAGGGCCCCTACGAGCAGTACTTC.

The V gene is TRBV5-4, the J gene TRBJ2-5; weak D call: TRBD2 (6 bases). Germline CDR1 and CDR2: SGHNT and YYREEE (reference sequence). This CDR3 region has 13 residues. V dropped 4 bases and J dropped 2 bases, with 9 bases sitting between them. CDR3 sequence reads: CASSPGTQETQYF. In nucleotides, the CDR3 is TGTGCCAGCAGCCCGGGGACTCAAGAGACCCAGTACTTC. Full variable domain (remainder filled in from reference TRBV5-4 and TRBJ2-5): ETGVTQSPTHLIKTRGQQVTLRCSSQSGHNTVSWYQQALGQGPQFIFQYYREEENGRGNFPPRFSGLQFPNYSSELNVNALELDDSALYLCASSPGTQETQYFGPGTRLLVL.

The chain employs TRBV27 and TRBJ2-7; 9 nucleotides line up with TRBD1. There are 14 residues in the CDR3. V lost 5 bases, J lost 3 bases, and 5 bases stayed unmatched. Germline assignment: CDR1 MNHEY and CDR2 SMNVEV (reference sequence). The CDR3 nucleotides read TGTGCCAGCAGTCAAGGGACAGGGCGCTACGAGCAGTACTTC. This encodes CASSQGTGRYEQYF.

The chain is built from TRBV6-4 and TRBJ2-3, with 12 nucleotides matching TRBD2. From germline, CDR1 is MRHNA and CDR2 SNTAGT. V lost 6 bases to trimming and J lost 0 bases; unmatched junction nucleotides: 1. The CDR3 is 15 amino acids. CDR3 residues: CASSLAGGSTDTQYF. The CDR3 region has the DNA TGTGCCAGCAGCCTAGCGGGGGGGAGCACAGATACGCAGTATTTT.

The chain combines TRBV9 with TRBJ2-5; unclear D gene. V was pared by 2 bases and J by 0 bases, with 8 bases between. The CDR3 sequence is 14 residues long. Germline CDR1 is SGDLS and CDR2 is YYNGEE. CDR3 nucleotides: TGTGCCAGCAGCGTTGGCTCATACCAAGAGACCCAGTACTTC. Its protein product is CASSVGSYQETQYF.

This chain links TRBV13 with TRBJ2-7; unclear D gene. This CDR3 has 15 residues. Germline CDR1 and CDR2: PRHDT and FYEKMQ (reference sequence). V was clipped by 5 bases and J by 0 bases, with 14 bases between them. CDR3 DNA sequence: TGTGCCAGCAGCCCCCGGCACCCAAGCTCCTACGAGCAGTACTTC. This sequence encodes CASSPRHPSSYEQYF.

In DNA form, the CDR3 reads TGTGCCAGCAGCTTATTAGTCGGGTACGAGCAGTACTTC. Protein sequence: CASSLLVGYEQYF. This chain joins TRBV7-3 and TRBJ2-7; no clear D. The germline V gene encodes CDR1 SGHTA and CDR2 FQGTGA. Trimming removed 2 bases at V and 4 bases at J, with 9 bases between. The CDR3 has 13 residues.

The chain links TRBV27 to TRBJ2-5, with D perhaps TRBD1 or TRBD2 (5 bases each). CDR1 and CDR2 from the germline V gene are MNHEY and SMNVEV (reference sequence). The CDR3 consists of 13 residues. With 6 bases removed from V and 3 bases from J, the gap between germline ends came to 11 bases. The CDR3 DNA follows: TGTGCCAGCAGCTCCTGGGACGAAGAGACCCAGTACTTC. Its translation is CASSSWDEETQYF.

This sequence joins TRBV5-5 and TRBJ2-5, with 8 bases that match TRBD2. The germline V gene has CDR1 SGHKS and CDR2 YYEKEE (reference sequence). This CDR3 has 16 amino acids. Trimming removed 1 base from V and 0 bases from J; junction bases left unmatched: 5. CDR3 in DNA: TGTGCCAGCAGCTTGTTACTAGCGGCCTACCAAGAGACCCAGTACTTC. This sequence encodes CASSLLLAAYQETQYF.

The chain couples TRBV11-2 to TRBJ2-3, with D perhaps being TRBD1 or TRBD2 (5 bases each). CDR1 and CDR2 from the germline V gene are SGHAT and FQNNGV. CDR3 length equals 14 residues. Trimming shortened V by 3 bases and J by 6 bases, and 13 bases separated the two germline ends. CDR3 sequence: CASSLLEGMDTQYF. CDR3 sequence (DNA): TGTGCCAGCAGCTTGTTAGAGGGGATGGATACGCAGTATTTT.

V usage is TRBV6-4 and J usage is TRBJ2-1; D is undetermined. The CDR3 is made up of 13 amino acids. The V end lost 2 bases, the J end lost 3 bases, and 5 bases lay between the germline ends. Germline lookup yields CDR1 MRHNA and CDR2 SNTAGT. CDR3 nucleotides: TGTGCCAGCAGTGACGGAGACTACAATGAGCAGTTCTTC. Its protein product is CASSDGDYNEQFF.

V is TRBV6-4 and J is TRBJ2-3; TRBD2 matches 10 bases. Trimming cost V 0 bases and J 3 bases; bases outside gene matches: 3. The CDR3 totals 16 residues. Germline V gene lookup returns CDR1 MRHNA and CDR2 SNTAGT. Here the CDR3 DNA reads TGTGCCAGCAGTGACTCGAGCGGGAGGGGAACAGATACGCAGTATTTT. Its protein is CASSDSSGRGTDTQYF.

The chain couples TRBV7-9 to TRBJ2-7; perhaps D is TRBD1 or TRBD2 (5 bases each). Germline CDR1 SEHNR, CDR2 FQNEAQ (reference sequence). The V gene lost 6 bases and the J gene lost 0 bases, with 12 bases spanning the gap. CDR3 size: 14 residues. The CDR3 spells CASRGPEGSYEQYF. The CDR3 coding sequence is TGTGCCAGCAGGGGGCCAGAGGGCTCCTACGAGCAGTACTTC.

This clone was seen once. The V call is TRBV6-1, the J call TRBJ1-1, with 10 bases identical to TRBD1. Losses at the gene ends were 3 bases for V and 5 bases for J; bases not matched to a gene: 6. Germline V CDR1 and CDR2: MNHNS, SASEGT. The length of the CDR3 is 15 residues. This chain's CDR3 is CASSDPTGGRTEAFF. CDR3 DNA: TGTGCCAGCAGTGATCCGACAGGGGGCAGGACTGAAGCTTTCTTT.